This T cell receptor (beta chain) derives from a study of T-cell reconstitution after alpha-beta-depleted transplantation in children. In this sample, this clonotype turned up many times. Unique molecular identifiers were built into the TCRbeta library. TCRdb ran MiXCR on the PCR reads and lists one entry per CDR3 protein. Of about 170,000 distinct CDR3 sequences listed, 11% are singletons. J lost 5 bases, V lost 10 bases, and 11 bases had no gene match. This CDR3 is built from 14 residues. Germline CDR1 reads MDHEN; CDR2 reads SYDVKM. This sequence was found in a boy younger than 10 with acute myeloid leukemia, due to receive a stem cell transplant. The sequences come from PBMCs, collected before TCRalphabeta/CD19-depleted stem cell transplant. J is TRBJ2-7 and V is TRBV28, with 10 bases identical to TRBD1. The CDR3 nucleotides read TGTGCCACCAAGGGTAGCGGACAGGGGGACGAGCAGTACTTC. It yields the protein CATKGSGQGDEQYF. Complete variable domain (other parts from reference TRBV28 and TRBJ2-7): DVKVTQSSRYLVKRTGEKVFLECVQDMDHENMFWYRQDPGLGLRLIYFSYDVKMKEKGDIPEGYSVSREKKERFSLILESASTNQTSMYLCATKGSGQGDEQYFGPGTRLTVT.